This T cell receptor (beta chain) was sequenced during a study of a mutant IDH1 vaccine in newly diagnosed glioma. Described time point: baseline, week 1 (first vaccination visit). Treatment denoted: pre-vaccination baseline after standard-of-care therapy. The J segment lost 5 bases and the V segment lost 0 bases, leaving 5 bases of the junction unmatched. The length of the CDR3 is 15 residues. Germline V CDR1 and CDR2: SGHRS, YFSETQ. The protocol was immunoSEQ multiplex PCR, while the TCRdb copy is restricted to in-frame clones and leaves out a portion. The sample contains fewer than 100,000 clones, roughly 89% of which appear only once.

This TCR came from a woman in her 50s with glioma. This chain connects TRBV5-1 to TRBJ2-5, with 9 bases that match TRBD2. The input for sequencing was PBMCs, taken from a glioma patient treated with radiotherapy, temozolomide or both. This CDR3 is CASSLASGVEETQYF. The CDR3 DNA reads TGCGCCAGCAGCTTGGCTAGCGGGGTGGAGGAGACCCAGTACTTC. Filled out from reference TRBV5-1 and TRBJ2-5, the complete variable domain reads KAGVTQTPRYLIKTRGQQVTLSCSPISGHRSVSWYQQTPGQGLQFLFEYFSETQRNKGNFPGRFSGRQFSNSRSEMNVSTLELGDSALYLCASSLASGVEETQYFGPGTRLLVL.